The 7 T cell receptor beta chains below all came from one sample that was sequenced in a study of CD8 T cells in Susac syndrome. A quantity of about 0.5 to 1 ug RNA underwent reverse transcription using random hexamers. TCRdb reprocessed the immunoSEQ multiplex PCR reads via MiXCR and lists one record per CDR3 protein. The sample has roughly 120,000 distinct CDR3 sequences; 85% to 95% are singletons. What was sequenced was CD8+ T cells from PBMCs. The receptors were gathered from a human donor with multiple sclerosis.

The rearrangement links TRBV5-6 to TRBJ2-7; the D is unclear. V was trimmed by 0 bases and J by 5 bases, leaving 9 bases between them. Germline CDR1 SGHDT, CDR2 YYEEEE. The CDR3 has 13 residues. DNA of the CDR3: TGTGCCAGCAGCTTGGTTCGCGCCGACGAGCAGTACTTC. This translates into CASSLVRADEQYF.

This clonotype turned up a few times. The chain joins TRBV6-5 to TRBJ2-1; 9 nucleotides agree with TRBD2. Germline assignment: CDR1 MNHEY and CDR2 SVGAGI. After removal of 0 bases from V and 5 bases from J, the junction contained 5 bases not matched to a gene. The CDR3 runs to 16 residues. The CDR3 region is CASSYSASGDNNEQFF. The CDR3 bases are TGTGCCAGCAGTTACTCGGCTAGCGGGGATAACAATGAGCAGTTCTTC.

The chain uses TRBV7-8 and TRBJ2-4; 8 nucleotides agree with TRBD1. The V and J ends lost 1 base and 1 base, in that order; junction bases with no gene match: 3. This CDR3 spans 16 amino acids. CDR1 and CDR2 (germline): SGHVS, FQNEAQ. The CDR3 bases are TGTGCCAGCAGCTTAGGGGGGGACAGGGCCAAAAACATTCAGTACTTC. This sequence encodes CASSLGGDRAKNIQYF.

With regard to this clonotype: Mismatch with germline at one junction end may stem from a read error. The chain uses TRBV5-6 and TRBJ2-7; either TRBD1 or TRBD2 may fit D (5 bases each). The CDR3 has 12 residues. Germline CDR1 and CDR2: SGHDT and YYEEEE. CDR3 nucleotide sequence: TGTGCCAGCAGTTTGGGGGATGACGAGCAGTACTTC. This sequence encodes CASSLGDDEQYF. Full variable domain (missing parts from reference TRBV5-6 and TRBJ2-7): DAGVTQSPTHLIKTRGQQVTLRCSPKSGHDTVSWYQQALGQGPQFIFQYYEEEERQRGNFPDRFSGHQFPNYSSELNVNALLLGDSALYLCASSLGDDEQYFGPGTRLTVT.

V gene TRBV7-9 combines with J gene TRBJ2-1; D remains ambiguous. The CDR3 has 15 amino acids. V dropped 2 bases and J dropped 8 bases, with 16 bases sitting between them. Per the germline V gene, CDR1 is SEHNR and CDR2 is FQNEAQ (reference sequence). The CDR3 sequence: CASSLSQLPRHEQFF. CDR3 in DNA: TGTGCCAGCAGCTTATCACAGCTCCCCCGGCATGAGCAGTTCTTC.

The CDR3 DNA reads as TGTGCCAGCAGCCTCTGGACTAGCGGTCCTAGCACAGATACGCAGTATTTT. Its protein is CASSLWTSGPSTDTQYF. The chain has TRBV14 and TRBJ2-3; 10 bases agree with TRBD2. Trimming took 4 bases from V and 0 from J; bases not matched to a gene: 7. This CDR3 contains 17 residues. Per the germline V gene, CDR1 is SGHDN and CDR2 is FVKESK.

This chain links TRBV7-2 with TRBJ2-5, with D perhaps matching TRBD1 or TRBD2 (6 bases each). V was trimmed by 1 base and J by 5 bases, leaving 11 bases between them. From germline, CDR1 is SGHTA and CDR2 FQGNSA. CDR3 size: 14 residues. The DNA of the CDR3 is TGTGCCAGCAGCTTAGGGGGGGCCCGGGAGACCCAGTACTTC. This codes for CASSLGGARETQYF.